This T cell receptor (beta chain) derives from a study of HIV-infected patients and healthy controls. This clonotype showed up just a few times. The ends were cut back, 4 bases at V and 6 bases at J, with 16 bases in the middle. Germline CDR1 is MGHRA and CDR2 is YSYEKL. This CDR3 region has 14 residues. TCRdb reprocessed the 5' RACE reads via MiXCR and lists one record per CDR3 protein. The sample includes around 67,000 distinct CDR3 sequences, about 15% of them seen just once. The TCR was taken from a human donor in good health. Specimen: CD4+ T cells from blood. The rearrangement uses TRBV4-1 and TRBJ2-7; D is possibly TRBD1 or TRBD2 (5 bases each). CDR3 coding DNA: TGCGCCAGCAGCCGGACCGGGACCCTCGCCGAGCAGTACTTC. Its translation is CASSRTGTLAEQYF.